These T cell receptor beta chains were read from a single sample in a study of human T cells and chemical hapten exposure. TCRdb reprocessed the RACE reads via MiXCR and lists one record per CDR3 protein. The sample records around 100,000 distinct CDR3 sequences, roughly 10% being singletons. The material sequenced was whole blood, taken in connection with sensitization to the hapten diphenylcyclopropenone (DPC). These receptors all come from a woman in her fifties or sixties with alopecia areata. Some clones in this sample may be carry-over from other donors' samples. The conserved cysteine and the conserved F or W are not part of the CDR3 here.

V gene,J gene,CDR3 protein
TRBV2,TRBJ1-2,ASRMGALPNYGYT
TRBV4-1,TRBJ2-1,ASSHEGLAGGRLRDNEQF
TRBV12-3/TRBV12-4,TRBJ2-1,ASWLAGAREQF
TRBV20-1,TRBJ1-3,SASAGNTIY
TRBV5-1,TRBJ2-1,ASYGEASNEQF
TRBV5-1,TRBJ2-3,ASNFIAGGTDTQY
TRBV3-1,TRBJ2-5,ASSQGRTSREETQY
TRBV20-1,TRBJ2-7,SAQRTSGNYEQY
TRBV4-1,TRBJ2-5,ASSQVFQRADKETQY
TRBV4-2,TRBJ2-3,ASSQELAVDTDTQY
TRBV29-1,TRBJ2-1,SAPTTGLHYNEQF
TRBV29-1,TRBJ2-2,SANTGTANTGELF
TRBV4-1,TRBJ2-7,ASSQEETGVYEQY
TRBV5-1,TRBJ1-1,ASSPQGRNTEAF
TRBV7-2,TRBJ1-4,ASSFQRTGGEKLF
TRBV2,TRBJ1-5,ASSVDRVHQPQH
TRBV20-1,TRBJ2-7,SARRTQRASFEQY
TRBV24-1,TRBJ2-5,ATSDLETQY
TRBV7-9,TRBJ2-1,ASSPSTGTGAYNEQF
TRBV6-6,TRBJ1-2,ASKENEWGGYT
TRBV20-1,TRBJ1-1,SARSGDWNTEAF
TRBV5-1,TRBJ2-3,ASSLSGGSTDTQY
TRBV27,TRBJ1-1,ASSYPYWRSWTEAF
TRBV7-9,TRBJ2-6,ASSSVPSGANVLT
TRBV3-1,TRBJ1-1,ASSQLEFAEAF
TRBV6-1,TRBJ2-7,ASRLAGRAYEQY
TRBV3-1,TRBJ1-1,ASSLSGVRVAF
TRBV6-5,TRBJ1-2,ASSPTPNGVYGYT